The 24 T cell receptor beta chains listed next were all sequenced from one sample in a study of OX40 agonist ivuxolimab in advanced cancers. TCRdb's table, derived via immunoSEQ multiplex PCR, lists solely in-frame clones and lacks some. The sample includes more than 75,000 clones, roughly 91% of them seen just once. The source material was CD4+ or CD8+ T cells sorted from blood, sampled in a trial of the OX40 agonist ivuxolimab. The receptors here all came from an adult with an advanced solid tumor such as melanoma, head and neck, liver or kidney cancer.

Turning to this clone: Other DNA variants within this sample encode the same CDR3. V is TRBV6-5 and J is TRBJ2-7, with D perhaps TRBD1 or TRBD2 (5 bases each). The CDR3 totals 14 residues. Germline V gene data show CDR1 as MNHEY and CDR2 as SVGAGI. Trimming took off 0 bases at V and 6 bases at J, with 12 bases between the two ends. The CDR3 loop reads CASSYSTRGGEQYF. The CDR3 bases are TGTGCCAGCAGTTACTCCACGCGTGGGGGCGAGCAGTACTTC.

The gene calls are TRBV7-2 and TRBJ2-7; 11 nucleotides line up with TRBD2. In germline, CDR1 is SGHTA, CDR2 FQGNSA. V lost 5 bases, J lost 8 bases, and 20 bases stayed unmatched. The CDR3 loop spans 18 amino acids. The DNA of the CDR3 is TGTGCCAGCAGCCGGGCCTGGGTAGCGGGAGGGCCCGGTTCACAGCAGTACTTC. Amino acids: CASSRAWVAGGPGSQQYF.

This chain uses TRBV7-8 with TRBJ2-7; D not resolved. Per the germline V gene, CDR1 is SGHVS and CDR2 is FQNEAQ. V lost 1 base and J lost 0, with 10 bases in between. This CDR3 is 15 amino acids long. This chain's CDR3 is CASSLEDRRSYEQYF. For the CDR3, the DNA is TGTGCCAGCAGCTTAGAAGACCGACGCTCCTACGAGCAGTACTTC. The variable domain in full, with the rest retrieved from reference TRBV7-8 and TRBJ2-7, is GAGVSQSPRYKVAKRGQDVALRCDPISGHVSLFWYQQALGQGPEFLTYFQNEAQLDKSGLPSDRFFAERPEGSVSTLKIQRTQQEDSAVYLCASSLEDRRSYEQYFGPGTRLTVT.

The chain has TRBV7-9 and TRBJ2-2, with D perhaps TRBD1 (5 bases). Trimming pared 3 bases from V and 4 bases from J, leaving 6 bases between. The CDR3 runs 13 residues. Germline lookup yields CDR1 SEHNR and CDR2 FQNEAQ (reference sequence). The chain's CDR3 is CASSFDSTGELFF. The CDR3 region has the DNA TGTGCCAGCAGCTTTGACAGCACCGGGGAGCTGTTTTTT.

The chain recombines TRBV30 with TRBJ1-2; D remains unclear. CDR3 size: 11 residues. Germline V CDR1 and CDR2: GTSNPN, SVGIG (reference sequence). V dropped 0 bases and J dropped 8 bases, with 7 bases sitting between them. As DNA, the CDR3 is TGTGCCTGGAGTGTAATCGGAGGCTACACCTTC. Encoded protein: CAWSVIGGYTF.

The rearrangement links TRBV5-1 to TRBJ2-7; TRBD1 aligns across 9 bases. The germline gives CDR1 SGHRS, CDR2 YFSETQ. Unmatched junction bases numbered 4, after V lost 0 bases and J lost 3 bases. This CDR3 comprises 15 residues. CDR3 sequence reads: CASSLGSGQGYEQYF. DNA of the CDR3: TGCGCCAGCAGCTTGGGGTCGGGACAGGGCTACGAGCAGTACTTC.

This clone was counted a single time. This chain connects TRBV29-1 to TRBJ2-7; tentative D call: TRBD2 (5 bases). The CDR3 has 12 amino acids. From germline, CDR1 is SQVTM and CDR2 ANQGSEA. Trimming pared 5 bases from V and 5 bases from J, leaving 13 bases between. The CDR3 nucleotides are TGCAGCGTTACGGGGAGTTCCAACGAGCAGTACTTC. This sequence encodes CSVTGSSNEQYF.

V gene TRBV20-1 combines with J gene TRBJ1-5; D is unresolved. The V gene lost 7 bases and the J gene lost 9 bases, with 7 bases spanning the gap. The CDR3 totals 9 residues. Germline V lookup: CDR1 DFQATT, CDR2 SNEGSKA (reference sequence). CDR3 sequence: CSGGRPQHF. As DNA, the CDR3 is TGCAGTGGGGGTCGGCCCCAGCATTTT.

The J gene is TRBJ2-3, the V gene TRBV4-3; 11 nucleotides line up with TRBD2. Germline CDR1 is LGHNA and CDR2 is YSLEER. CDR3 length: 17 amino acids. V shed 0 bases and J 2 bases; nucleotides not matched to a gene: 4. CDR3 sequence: CASSQDLAGGPTDTQYF. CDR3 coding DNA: TGCGCCAGCAGCCAAGATCTAGCGGGGGGACCCACAGATACGCAGTATTTT.

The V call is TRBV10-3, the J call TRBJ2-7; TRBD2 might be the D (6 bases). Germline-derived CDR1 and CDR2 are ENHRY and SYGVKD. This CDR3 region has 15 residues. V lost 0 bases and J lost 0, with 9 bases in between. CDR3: CAISESNSGSYEQYF. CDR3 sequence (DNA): TGTGCCATCAGTGAGTCGAATAGCGGCTCCTACGAGCAGTACTTC.

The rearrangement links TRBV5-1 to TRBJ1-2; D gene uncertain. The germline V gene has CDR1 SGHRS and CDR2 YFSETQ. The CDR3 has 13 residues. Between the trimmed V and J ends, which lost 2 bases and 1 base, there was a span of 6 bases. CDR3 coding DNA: TGCGCCAGCAGCTTAACAGTTAACTATGGCTACACCTTC. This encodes CASSLTVNYGYTF. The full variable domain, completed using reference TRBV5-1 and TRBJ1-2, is KAGVTQTPRYLIKTRGQQVTLSCSPISGHRSVSWYQQTPGQGLQFLFEYFSETQRNKGNFPGRFSGRQFSNSRSEMNVSTLELGDSALYLCASSLTVNYGYTFGSGTRLTVV.

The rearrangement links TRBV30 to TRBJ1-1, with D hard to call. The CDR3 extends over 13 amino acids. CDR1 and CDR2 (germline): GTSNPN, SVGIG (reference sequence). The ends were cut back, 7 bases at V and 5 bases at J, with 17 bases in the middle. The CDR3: CASGFWTATEAFF. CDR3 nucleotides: TGTGCCTCGGGCTTTTGGACGGCGACTGAAGCTTTCTTT.

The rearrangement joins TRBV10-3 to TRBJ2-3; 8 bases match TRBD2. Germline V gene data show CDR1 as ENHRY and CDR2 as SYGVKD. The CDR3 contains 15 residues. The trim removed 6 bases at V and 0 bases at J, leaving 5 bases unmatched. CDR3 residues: CAIRGGLVSTDTQYF. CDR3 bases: TGTGCCATCAGAGGGGGACTAGTTAGCACAGATACGCAGTATTTT.

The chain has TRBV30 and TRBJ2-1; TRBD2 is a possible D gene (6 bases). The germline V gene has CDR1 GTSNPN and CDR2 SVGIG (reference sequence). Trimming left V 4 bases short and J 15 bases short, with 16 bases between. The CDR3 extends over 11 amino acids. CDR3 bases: TGTGCCTGGATGGGTAGCGGAGGGGCGTTCTTC. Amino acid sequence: CAWMGSGGAFF.

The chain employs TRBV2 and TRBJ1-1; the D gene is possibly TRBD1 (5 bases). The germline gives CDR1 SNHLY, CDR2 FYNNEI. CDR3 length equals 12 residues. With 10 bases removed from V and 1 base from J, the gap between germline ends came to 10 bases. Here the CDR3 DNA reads TGTGCCACCTTTCAGGGGAACACTGAAGCTTTCTTT. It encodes CATFQGNTEAFF.

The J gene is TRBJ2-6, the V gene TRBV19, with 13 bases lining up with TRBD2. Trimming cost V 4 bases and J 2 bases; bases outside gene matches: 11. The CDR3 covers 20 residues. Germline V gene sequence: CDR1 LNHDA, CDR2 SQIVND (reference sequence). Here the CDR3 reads CASSRAVGLAGVPGANVLTF. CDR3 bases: TGTGCCAGTAGTAGGGCTGTCGGACTAGCGGGAGTGCCTGGGGCCAACGTCCTGACTTTC.

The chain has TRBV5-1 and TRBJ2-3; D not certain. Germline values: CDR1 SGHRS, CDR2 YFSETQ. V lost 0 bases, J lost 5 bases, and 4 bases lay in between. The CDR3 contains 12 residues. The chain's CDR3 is CASSLAGDTQYF. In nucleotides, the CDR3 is TGCGCCAGCAGCTTGGCCGGAGATACGCAGTATTTT. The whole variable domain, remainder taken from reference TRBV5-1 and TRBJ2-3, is KAGVTQTPRYLIKTRGQQVTLSCSPISGHRSVSWYQQTPGQGLQFLFEYFSETQRNKGNFPGRFSGRQFSNSRSEMNVSTLELGDSALYLCASSLAGDTQYFGPGTRLTVL.

The CDR3 DNA is TGTGCCAGCAGTGTGGACAGGGGAACCTACGAGCAGTACTTC. This translates into CASSVDRGTYEQYF. The chain links TRBV6-1 to TRBJ2-7; TRBD1 aligns across 9 bases. CDR3 length: 14 amino acids. J was trimmed by 2 bases and V by 4 bases; bases with no gene match: 3. The germline V gene encodes CDR1 MNHNS and CDR2 SASEGT.

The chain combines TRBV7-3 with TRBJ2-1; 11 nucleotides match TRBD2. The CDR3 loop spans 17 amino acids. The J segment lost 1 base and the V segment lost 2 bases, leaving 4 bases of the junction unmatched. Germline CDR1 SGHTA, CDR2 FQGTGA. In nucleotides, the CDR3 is TGTGCCAGCAGCTTAGCCGGGACTAGCGGATCCTACAATGAGCAGTTCTTC. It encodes CASSLAGTSGSYNEQFF.

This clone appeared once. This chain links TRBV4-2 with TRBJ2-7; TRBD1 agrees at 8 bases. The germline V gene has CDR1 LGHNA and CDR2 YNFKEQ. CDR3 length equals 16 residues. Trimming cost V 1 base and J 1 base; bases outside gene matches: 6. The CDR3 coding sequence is TGTGCCAGCAGCCAAGTCCCCGGACAGGGATCCTACGAGCAGTACTTC. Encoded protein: CASSQVPGQGSYEQYF.

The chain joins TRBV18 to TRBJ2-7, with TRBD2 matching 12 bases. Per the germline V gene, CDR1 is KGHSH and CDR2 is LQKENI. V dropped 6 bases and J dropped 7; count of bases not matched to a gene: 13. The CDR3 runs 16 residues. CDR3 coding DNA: TGTGCCAGCTCCACCGGGCTAGCGGGAGGGCCGGGAGAGCAGTACTTC. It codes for CASSTGLAGGPGEQYF.

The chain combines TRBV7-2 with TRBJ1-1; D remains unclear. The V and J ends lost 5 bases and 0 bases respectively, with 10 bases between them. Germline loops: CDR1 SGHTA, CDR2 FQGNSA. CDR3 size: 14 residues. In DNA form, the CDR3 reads TGTGCCAGCAGCCCCTTCCAAATGAACACTGAAGCTTTCTTT. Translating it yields CASSPFQMNTEAFF.

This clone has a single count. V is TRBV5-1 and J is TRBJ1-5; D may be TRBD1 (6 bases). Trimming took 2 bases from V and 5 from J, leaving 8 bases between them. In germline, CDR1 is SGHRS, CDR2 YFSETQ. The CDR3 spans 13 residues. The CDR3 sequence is CASSLRGDQPQHF. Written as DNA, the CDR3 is TGCGCCAGCAGCTTAAGGGGGGATCAGCCCCAGCATTTT.

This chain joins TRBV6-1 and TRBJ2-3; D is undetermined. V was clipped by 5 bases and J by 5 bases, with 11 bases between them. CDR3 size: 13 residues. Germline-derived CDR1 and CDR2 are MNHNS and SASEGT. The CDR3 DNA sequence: TGTGCCAGCAGTCGGGTCGTCGTAGATACGCAGTATTTT. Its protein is CASSRVVVDTQYF.